The clone carrying this T cell receptor (beta chain) was found a few times. Its cognate antigen is unknown. The germline V and J ends were trimmed by 1 base and 5 bases, with 11 bases remaining between them. This CDR3 region has 14 residues. Per the germline V gene, CDR1 is SGHTA and CDR2 is FQGNSA. TCRdb's copy holds only in-frame clones and misses some; the assay was immunoSEQ multiplex PCR. The sample has about 180,000 clones; around 88% are singletons. This specimen comes from a study of T cell responses to AZD1222 COVID-19 vaccine. Study results and limitations: The donor group comprised mostly white British people and more females; the analysis possibly underestimated clonal diversity.

This chain links TRBV7-2 with TRBJ2-5; no firm D call. Sequencing used peripheral blood, obtained on day 0 of AZD1222 vaccination. The source is an adult in good health. CDR3 loop: CASSLELGYETQYF. In nucleotides, the CDR3 is TGTGCCAGCAGCTTAGAACTGGGCTACGAGACCCAGTACTTC.